Presented here are 25 T cell receptor beta chains from one specimen sequenced in a study of blood T cell repertoires in COVID-19. Measured with immunoSEQ multiplex PCR; TCRdb has only the in-frame clones, and not every one. The sample carries about 250,000 clones, around nine tenths recorded once. Sequenced sample: peripheral blood. These receptors were obtained from a woman in her 40s who had recovered from COVID-19.

This chain uses TRBV12-1 with TRBJ2-1; TRBD2, the D gene given by the table, was not confirmed from the DNA. TRBV12-1 constitutes a pseudogene. The CDR3 is 17 amino acids. CDR3 nucleotide sequence: TGTGCCAGCAGCCTATGGGGGTGGCGGGAGGGCCGCGATGAGCAGTTCTTC. Its translation: CASSLWGWREGRDEQFF.

V usage is TRBV5-5 and J usage is TRBJ2-7, with D tentatively TRBD1 (6 bases). Germline CDR1 reads SGHKS; CDR2 reads YYEKEE (reference sequence). V dropped 3 bases and J dropped 4 bases, with 17 bases sitting between them. The length of the CDR3 is 15 residues. The CDR3 reads CASSYFPGDGYEQYF. Written as DNA, the CDR3 is TGTGCCAGCAGCTATTTCCCAGGGGACGGGTACGAGCAGTACTTC.

The chain is built from TRBV11-3 and TRBJ2-3, with TRBD2 identical over 8 bases. V shed 4 bases and J 5 bases; nucleotides not matched to a gene: 5. The CDR3 sequence is 14 residues long. In germline, CDR1 is SGHNT, CDR2 YENEEA. CDR3 coding DNA: TGTGCCAGCAGCTCAGGGACTAGGGGAGATACGCAGTATTTT. Its protein product is CASSSGTRGDTQYF.

The chain has TRBV5-8 and TRBJ2-1, with 12 bases that match TRBD2. Germline V lookup: CDR1 SGHTS, CDR2 YDEGEE. J lost 5 bases, V lost 4 bases, and 13 bases had no gene match. The CDR3 sequence is 18 residues long. This CDR3 reads CASSPRSGLAGIHNEQFF. The CDR3 DNA reads TGTGCCAGCAGCCCTAGGTCGGGACTAGCGGGTATCCACAATGAGCAGTTCTTC.

This rearrangement joins TRBV5-1 to TRBJ2-4; the match to TRBD1 covers 7 bases. The CDR3 covers 19 residues. Germline-derived CDR1 and CDR2 are SGHRS and YFSETQ. The V segment lost 0 bases and the J segment 0 bases; nucleotides outside the gene matches: 12. In DNA, the CDR3 is TGCGCCAGCAGCTTGGGCCCAGACAGGGTTGGGATAGCCAAAAACATTCAGTACTTC. It is translated as CASSLGPDRVGIAKNIQYF.

This chain links TRBV28 with TRBJ2-1; the match to TRBD2 covers 12 bases. The V segment lost 5 bases and the J segment 15 bases; nucleotides outside the gene matches: 20. The length of the CDR3 is 17 residues. The germline V gene has CDR1 MDHEN and CDR2 SYDVKM. The CDR3 region is CASSRTPSGRDKVHRFF. In DNA, the CDR3 is TGTGCCAGCAGTCGAACCCCTAGCGGGAGGGATAAGGTACATCGGTTCTTC.

The chain links TRBV27 to TRBJ2-7; D unclear. The CDR3 runs 16 residues. V was pared by 0 bases and J by 0 bases, with 12 bases between. Germline V gene lookup returns CDR1 MNHEY and CDR2 SMNVEV (reference sequence). Written as DNA, the CDR3 is TGTGCCAGCAGTTTATCTTGGCATAGGAGCTCCTACGAGCAGTACTTC. Residues: CASSLSWHRSSYEQYF.

The genes are TRBV7-8 and TRBJ2-3, with 14 nucleotides matching TRBD2. CDR1 and CDR2 (germline): SGHVS, FQNEAQ. The CDR3 has 16 residues. V was pared by 5 bases and J by 3 bases, with 4 bases of the junction left unmatched. Written as DNA, the CDR3 is TGTGCCAGCAGCCTCGGGACTAGCGGGAGTACAGATACGCAGTATTTT. Translation gives CASSLGTSGSTDTQYF.

The V gene is TRBV7-3, the J gene TRBJ2-6; TRBD1 aligns across 9 bases. Germline CDR1 SGHTA, CDR2 FQGTGA. The CDR3 sequence is 18 residues long. With V trimmed by 5 bases and J by 2 bases, 10 bases remained unmatched. The CDR3 DNA reads TGTGCCAGCAGCCCAAGGACAGGGGTTAGGGCTGGGGCCAACGTCCTGACTTTC. As protein: CASSPRTGVRAGANVLTF. Full variable domain (rest looked up from reference TRBV7-3 and TRBJ2-6): GAGVSQTPSNKVTEKGKYVELRCDPISGHTALYWYRQSLGQGPEFLIYFQGTGAADDSGLPNDRFFAVRPEGSVSTLKIQRTERGDSAVYLCASSPRTGVRAGANVLTFGAGSRLTVL.

The rearrangement joins TRBV24-1 to TRBJ2-7; no clear D gene. The ends were cut back, 2 bases at V and 1 base at J, with 11 bases in the middle. In germline, CDR1 is KGHDR, CDR2 SFDVKD. The CDR3 length is 15 residues. This CDR3 is CATSDSRVRSYEQYF. In DNA, the CDR3 is TGTGCCACCAGTGATTCACGGGTGAGATCCTACGAGCAGTACTTC.

The V call is TRBV4-1, the J call TRBJ2-1; 8 nucleotides align to TRBD2. From germline, CDR1 is MGHRA and CDR2 YSYEKL. V shed 4 bases, J shed 5 bases, and the junction held 13 bases outside the gene matches. The CDR3 sequence is 17 residues long. Written as DNA, the CDR3 is TGCGCCAGCAGCCCAGATACAACCGGGACTAGAAACAATGAGCAGTTCTTC. Its translation is CASSPDTTGTRNNEQFF.

V is TRBV7-3 and J is TRBJ2-1; D gene uncertain. In germline, CDR1 is SGHTA, CDR2 FQGTGA. The germline V and J ends were trimmed by 3 bases and 0 bases, with 12 bases remaining between them. CDR3 length equals 16 residues. This CDR3 is CASSLLGASSYNEQFF. The CDR3 DNA follows: TGTGCCAGCAGCTTGTTGGGCGCGAGCTCCTACAATGAGCAGTTCTTC.

The chain recombines TRBV18 with TRBJ1-3, with 8 bases matching TRBD1. The CDR3 is made up of 15 amino acids. From germline, CDR1 is KGHSH and CDR2 LQKENI. With 0 bases clipped from V and 5 bases from J, the junction kept 3 bases outside the gene matches. The CDR3 loop is CASSPPDRARNTIYF. The CDR3 DNA sequence: TGTGCCAGCTCACCACCGGACAGGGCGAGAAACACCATATATTTT.

The chain couples TRBV4-2 to TRBJ1-6; a weak D match, TRBD1 (6 bases). The V gene lost 0 bases and the J gene lost 7 bases, with 13 bases spanning the gap. This CDR3 has 16 residues. Germline values: CDR1 LGHNA, CDR2 YNFKEQ. The chain's CDR3 is CASSQDSWTENSPLHF. For the CDR3, the DNA is TGTGCCAGCAGCCAAGATTCGTGGACAGAGAATTCACCCCTCCACTTT.

This chain links TRBV10-3 with TRBJ2-7; 9 positions agree with TRBD1. Germline assignment: CDR1 ENHRY and CDR2 SYGVKD. Unmatched junction bases numbered 5, after V lost 4 bases and J lost 4 bases. The CDR3 extends over 14 amino acids. CDR3 bases: TGTGCCATCAGTGGGGACAGGGTATTGTACGAGCAGTACTTC. Protein product: CAISGDRVLYEQYF.

This clone showed up just once. The chain has TRBV2 and TRBJ2-3; 15 bases are a match to TRBD2. The CDR3 spans 17 residues. Germline-derived CDR1 and CDR2 are SNHLY and FYNNEI. The trim removed 6 bases at V and 0 bases at J, leaving 4 bases unmatched. CDR3 loop: CASRAGTSGGSTDTQYF. CDR3 DNA sequence: TGTGCCAGCAGGGCCGGGACTAGCGGGGGGAGCACAGATACGCAGTATTTT.

This chain connects TRBV30 to TRBJ2-1; 12 bases align to TRBD2. The CDR3 is made up of 19 amino acids. Germline V gives CDR1 GTSNPN, CDR2 SVGIG (reference sequence). V shed 1 base, J shed 3 bases, and the junction held 13 bases outside the gene matches. CDR3 region: CAWSAYVFATSGSYNEQFF. CDR3 coding DNA: TGTGCCTGGAGTGCCTACGTCTTCGCGACTAGCGGGAGCTACAATGAGCAGTTCTTC.

The chain recombines TRBV2 with TRBJ1-1; TRBD1 might be the D (6 bases). Germline loops: CDR1 SNHLY, CDR2 FYNNEI. V lost 6 bases and J lost 4, with 9 bases in between. The length of the CDR3 is 12 residues. Here the CDR3 DNA reads TGTGCCAGCAGACAGGGTAGCACTGAAGCTTTCTTT. It encodes CASRQGSTEAFF.

The chain combines TRBV9 with TRBJ1-2, with 8 bases that match TRBD1. This CDR3 region has 14 residues. Trimming cost V 1 base and J 7 bases; bases outside gene matches: 6. The germline CDR1 and CDR2 sequences are SGDLS and YYNGEE. The CDR3 DNA sequence: TGTGCCAGCAGCGTAACCGACAGGGGTGGTGGCTACACCTTC. It specifies CASSVTDRGGGYTF.

This chain connects TRBV5-6 to TRBJ1-1; the match to TRBD1 covers 7 bases. The ends lost 0 bases at V and 0 bases at J; junction bases unmatched: 5. Germline CDR1 is SGHDT and CDR2 is YYEEEE. CDR3 length: 16 residues. The CDR3 here is CASSLGTGEMNTEAFF. For the CDR3, the DNA is TGTGCCAGCAGCTTGGGCACAGGGGAAATGAACACTGAAGCTTTCTTT.

As regards this clone: Other DNA variants within this sample encode the same CDR3. The chain is built from TRBV2 and TRBJ1-4; TRBD1 aligns across 10 bases. The CDR3 contains 14 residues. Germline V lookup: CDR1 SNHLY, CDR2 FYNNEI. Unmatched junction bases numbered 2, after V lost 4 bases and J lost 6 bases. CDR3 sequence reads: CASSAGTGDEKLFF. CDR3 nucleotides: TGTGCCAGCAGTGCCGGGACAGGGGATGAAAAACTGTTTTTT.

The rearrangement links TRBV3-1 (or the pseudogene TRBV3-2) to TRBJ1-5, with D uncertain. CDR1 and CDR2 from the germline V gene are LGHDT and YNNKEL (reference sequence). Trimming left V 1 base short and J 2 bases short, with 12 bases between. The CDR3 covers 16 residues. In DNA, the CDR3 is TGTGCCAGCAGCCAAGGTCTCCCCACGGGCAATCAGCCCCAGCATTTT. It translates to CASSQGLPTGNQPQHF.

CDR3 in amino acids: CASSPTGTANEKLFF. Here the CDR3 DNA reads TGTGCCAGCAGCCCCACCGGGACAGCAAATGAAAAACTGTTTTTT. The rearrangement links TRBV3-1 (or the pseudogene TRBV3-2) to TRBJ1-4, with 7 bases aligning to TRBD1. CDR3 length: 15 residues. Germline V gene data show CDR1 as LGHDT and CDR2 as YNNKEL (reference sequence). V was clipped by 4 bases and J by 5 bases; unmatched bases: 7.

The rearrangement uses TRBV27 and TRBJ2-2; D is undetermined. The germline V and J ends were trimmed by 3 bases and 7 bases, with 9 bases remaining between them. CDR3 size: 13 residues. Germline-derived CDR1 and CDR2 are MNHEY and SMNVEV (reference sequence). CDR3 nucleotides: TGTGCCAGCAGTTTGGCGGTCTTCGGGGAGCTGTTTTTT. Translated, it gives CASSLAVFGELFF.

In its sample, this clone was seen once. The chain employs TRBV28 and TRBJ2-5; 8 nucleotides match TRBD1. V lost 5 bases, J lost 4 bases, and 12 bases stayed unmatched. CDR3 length: 16 residues. Per the germline V gene, CDR1 is MDHEN and CDR2 is SYDVKM. This CDR3 is CASSLGAGGLGETQYF. The CDR3 region has the DNA TGTGCCAGCAGTCTAGGGGCAGGGGGCCTGGGAGAGACCCAGTACTTC.